Following are 32 T cell receptor beta chains from one sample sequenced in a study of T cells in localized non-small cell lung cancer. Here immunoSEQ multiplex PCR was the method, and the copy in TCRdb shows in-frame clones only, minus some. The sample holds tens of thousands of clones, about 76% seen once. Sequenced material: PBMCs, taken before any cancer treatment. These receptors all stem from a woman aged 35-75 years with stage II squamous cell lung carcinoma.

The chain combines TRBV29-1 with TRBJ1-4; TRBD1 matches at 7 bases. Germline CDR1 and CDR2: SQVTM and ANQGSEA. With 7 bases clipped from V and 7 bases from J, the junction kept 12 bases outside the gene matches. This CDR3 is 14 amino acids long. Here the CDR3 reads CSALTGTESEKLFF. As DNA, the CDR3 is TGCAGCGCCCTGACAGGGACAGAGAGTGAAAAACTGTTTTTT.

V is TRBV9 and J is TRBJ2-6, with D possibly TRBD2 on 6 matching bases. The CDR3 runs to 17 residues. Germline V lookup: CDR1 SGDLS, CDR2 YYNGEE. Trimming pared 0 bases from V and 0 bases from J, leaving 10 bases between. This CDR3 is CASSVGGGSSGANVLTF. CDR3 coding DNA: TGTGCCAGCAGCGTAGGTGGGGGGAGCTCTGGGGCCAACGTCCTGACTTTC.

This clone was detected a few times. V usage is TRBV29-1 and J usage is TRBJ2-2; D gene unclear. The CDR3 has 14 residues. Per germline, CDR1 SQVTM and CDR2 ANQGSEA. Trimming cost V 7 bases and J 1 base, with 13 bases left between them. CDR3 coding DNA: TGCAGCGCCGTTGGTCCAGGGAACACCGGGGAGCTGTTTTTT. This translates into CSAVGPGNTGELFF.

This rearrangement joins TRBV5-4 to TRBJ2-7; a weak D match, TRBD2 (5 bases). Trimming removed 0 bases from V and 6 bases from J, with 22 bases in between. CDR1 and CDR2 from the germline V gene are SGHNT and YYREEE (reference sequence). The CDR3 sequence is 17 residues long. This chain's CDR3 is CASSLGSSGGSRGEQYF. CDR3 nucleotides: TGTGCCAGCAGCTTGGGCTCGTCGGGCGGGTCAAGAGGCGAGCAGTACTTC.

The chain recombines TRBV27 with TRBJ1-5; D is ambiguous. The V end was cut by 2 bases, the J end by 1 base, with 12 bases between. The CDR3 runs to 16 residues. Germline CDR1 is MNHEY and CDR2 is SMNVEV (reference sequence). CDR3 region: CASSLRVWGSNQPQHF. The CDR3 DNA follows: TGTGCCAGCAGTTTACGGGTTTGGGGAAGCAATCAGCCCCAGCATTTT.

The J gene is TRBJ1-5, the V gene TRBV6-1, with 7 bases that match TRBD1. The germline V gene encodes CDR1 MNHNS and CDR2 SASEGT. The CDR3 totals 14 residues. V was pared by 2 bases and J by 5 bases, with 3 bases of the junction left unmatched. The CDR3, as DNA: TGTGCCAGCAGTGAAACAGGGGTATATCAGCCCCAGCATTTT. Translating gives CASSETGVYQPQHF.

The rearrangement joins TRBV6-1 to TRBJ1-4, with D possibly matching TRBD1 (6 bases). Trimming removed 3 bases at V and 5 bases at J, with 13 bases between. There are 15 residues in the CDR3. Germline CDR1 and CDR2: MNHNS and SASEGT. This chain's CDR3 is CASSEGTPPNEKLFF. The CDR3 DNA reads TGTGCCAGCAGTGAGGGGACACCACCAAATGAAAAACTGTTTTTT.

The chain carries TRBV6-1 and TRBJ2-5; no clear D. V was pared by 6 bases and J by 4 bases, with 9 bases between. The CDR3 runs 12 residues. Germline-derived CDR1 and CDR2 are MNHNS and SASEGT. The CDR3 sequence: CASRLVVETQYF. As DNA, the CDR3 is TGTGCCAGCAGACTTGTGGTAGAGACCCAGTACTTC.

The chain links TRBV7-8 to TRBJ2-5, with 8 bases matching TRBD2. The V gene's germline CDR1 is SGHVS and CDR2 FQNEAQ. This CDR3 has 16 residues. Germline trimming cut 3 bases from V and 2 bases from J; bases unmatched to any gene: 8. The CDR3 DNA is TGTGCCAGCAGCTTGTTCGGGGGGGGCAGGCAAGAGACCCAGTACTTC. Its translation is CASSLFGGGRQETQYF. Variable domain in full (rest from reference TRBV7-8 and TRBJ2-5): GAGVSQSPRYKVAKRGQDVALRCDPISGHVSLFWYQQALGQGPEFLTYFQNEAQLDKSGLPSDRFFAERPEGSVSTLKIQRTQQEDSAVYLCASSLFGGGRQETQYFGPGTRLLVL.

This chain joins TRBV2 and TRBJ1-5; D gene unclear. CDR3 length equals 15 residues. CDR1 is SNHLY, CDR2 FYNNEI, per germline. Trimming shortened V by 8 bases and J by 2 bases, and 16 bases separated the two germline ends. The CDR3 reads CASRRTVAGNQPQHF. The CDR3 region has the DNA TGTGCCAGCCGGCGGACGGTGGCGGGCAATCAGCCCCAGCATTTT.

This chain connects TRBV28 to TRBJ2-4; a possible D gene is TRBD1 (6 bases). Germline CDR1 reads MDHEN; CDR2 reads SYDVKM. The V end lost 5 bases, the J end lost 0 bases, and 17 bases lay between the germline ends. This CDR3 has 17 residues. CDR3 in amino acids: CASSTLLTGLAKNIQYF. CDR3 nucleotides: TGTGCCAGCAGTACCTTACTGACAGGCTTAGCCAAAAACATTCAGTACTTC. Complete variable domain (other parts from reference TRBV28 and TRBJ2-4): DVKVTQSSRYLVKRTGEKVFLECVQDMDHENMFWYRQDPGLGLRLIYFSYDVKMKEKGDIPEGYSVSREKKERFSLILESASTNQTSMYLCASSTLLTGLAKNIQYFGAGTRLSVL.

V is TRBV5-1 and J is TRBJ1-4; D gene uncertain. The V end lost 0 bases, the J end lost 5 bases, and 8 bases lay between the germline ends. The CDR3 sequence is 14 residues long. Germline assignment: CDR1 SGHRS and CDR2 YFSETQ. CDR3 region: CASSLAGGNEKLFF. For the CDR3, the DNA is TGCGCCAGCAGCTTGGCGGGAGGGAATGAAAAACTGTTTTTT.

Ten or more counts support this clone. V and J are TRBV4-2 and TRBJ1-6; D is uncertain. Germline CDR1 LGHNA, CDR2 YNFKEQ. V dropped 0 bases and J dropped 7 bases, with 13 bases sitting between them. The length of the CDR3 is 16 residues. CDR3 region: CASSQDRTAINSPLHF. The CDR3 coding sequence is TGTGCCAGCAGCCAAGATAGGACCGCCATCAATTCACCCCTCCACTTT.

This clone was observed a handful of times. V usage is TRBV7-8 and J usage is TRBJ1-1; D is uncertain. Trimming left V 6 bases short and J 2 bases short, with 13 bases between. The length of the CDR3 is 14 residues. Germline-derived CDR1 and CDR2 are SGHVS and FQNEAQ. CDR3 DNA: TGTGCCAGCAGTTACATTAGCGCTAACACTGAAGCTTTCTTT. It translates to CASSYISANTEAFF.

J is TRBJ2-1 and V is TRBV7-9; D unclear. Per the germline V gene, CDR1 is SEHNR and CDR2 is FQNEAQ (reference sequence). The CDR3 is 13 residues long. The germline V and J ends were trimmed by 5 bases and 8 bases, with 13 bases remaining between them. The CDR3 is CASSDPWGYEQFF. CDR3 nucleotide sequence: TGTGCCAGCAGCGACCCTTGGGGATATGAGCAGTTCTTC.

This chain connects TRBV6-5 to TRBJ2-3, with D hard to call. Germline V gene sequence: CDR1 MNHEY, CDR2 SVGAGI. V shed 1 base and J shed 6 bases, with 11 bases lying between them. This CDR3 is 14 amino acids long. The DNA of the CDR3 is TGTGCCAGCAGTTACTACACCGGGCGGGATACGCAGTATTTT. This codes for CASSYYTGRDTQYF.

V gene TRBV7-6 combines with J gene TRBJ2-5, with D tentatively TRBD1 or TRBD2 (5 bases each). The germline gives CDR1 SGHVS, CDR2 FNYEAQ. The CDR3 is 14 residues long. Trimming cost V 0 bases and J 7 bases, with 12 bases left between them. The DNA of the CDR3 is TGTGCCAGCAGCTTAGCTCGGGGCGCTTGGACCCAGTACTTC. The encoded protein is CASSLARGAWTQYF.

The chain recombines TRBV4-2 with TRBJ2-2; no definite D call. Trimming pared 0 bases from V and 4 bases from J, leaving 18 bases between. The CDR3 runs 18 residues. Germline V CDR1 and CDR2: LGHNA, YNFKEQ. The CDR3 DNA sequence: TGTGCCAGCAGCCAAGATGTTGGGGATCCCCGTTTCACCGGGGAGCTGTTTTTT. The encoded protein is CASSQDVGDPRFTGELFF.

This clone was seen once. The chain couples TRBV2 to TRBJ2-7, with 7 bases identical to TRBD2. The V gene end was trimmed by 6 bases and the J gene end by 0 bases; junction bases not matched to a gene: 8. This CDR3 region has 15 residues. Per germline, CDR1 SNHLY and CDR2 FYNNEI. In nucleotides, the CDR3 is TGTGCCAGCAGGTGGGGGGGTGAGTCCTCCTACGAGCAGTACTTC. Residues: CASRWGGESSYEQYF.

This clone was observed a few times. The V and J genes are TRBV2 and TRBJ1-1, with 7 bases that match TRBD1. With V trimmed by 8 bases and J by 11 bases, 5 bases remained unmatched. The CDR3 consists of 10 residues. Germline CDR1 reads SNHLY; CDR2 reads FYNNEI. The CDR3 loop reads CASQTGSAFF. The CDR3, as DNA: TGTGCCAGCCAGACAGGGTCCGCTTTCTTT.

This sequence joins TRBV5-1 and TRBJ2-3; D is possibly TRBD1 or TRBD2 (5 bases each). There are 11 residues in the CDR3. Germline lookup yields CDR1 SGHRS and CDR2 YFSETQ. Trimming removed 4 bases from V and 8 bases from J, with 8 bases in between. The CDR3 DNA is TGCGCCAGCAGCGGGGGATCTACGCAGTATTTT. Amino acid sequence: CASSGGSTQYF.

This clone was seen a single time. The chain uses TRBV4-1 and TRBJ1-5; D remains unclear. Germline V gene sequence: CDR1 MGHRA, CDR2 YSYEKL. The CDR3 contains 14 residues. V was shortened by 0 bases and J by 1 base, with 4 bases between the two germline ends. In DNA form, the CDR3 reads TGCGCCAGCAGCCAAGATCGAAGCAATCAGCCCCAGCATTTT. Its protein product is CASSQDRSNQPQHF.

The V and J genes are TRBV18 and TRBJ1-2, with D possibly being TRBD1 (5 bases). Looked up from germline, CDR1 is KGHSH and CDR2 is LQKENI. The germline V and J ends were trimmed by 4 bases and 8 bases, with 14 bases remaining between them. This CDR3 is 13 amino acids long. The CDR3 protein is CASSRAGDEGYTF. CDR3 DNA: TGTGCCAGCTCACGAGCGGGGGATGAGGGCTACACCTTC.

This rearrangement joins TRBV11-3 to TRBJ1-1; D is perhaps TRBD1 (6 bases). V gave up 2 bases and J gave up 7 bases, with 11 bases separating them. Germline V CDR1 and CDR2: SGHNT, YENEEA. The CDR3 sequence is 13 residues long. CDR3 DNA: TGTGCCAGCAGCTTAAACAGGGAAGGTGAAGCTTTCTTT. It is translated as CASSLNREGEAFF.

The rearrangement uses TRBV5-1 and TRBJ2-5; 12 nucleotides agree with TRBD1. J lost 5 bases, V lost 0 bases, and 14 bases had no gene match. There are 19 residues in the CDR3. The germline V gene encodes CDR1 SGHRS and CDR2 YFSETQ. CDR3 nucleotide sequence: TGCGCCAGCAGCTTGGATAGGTATACGGGGACAGGGGGCCGTGAGACCCAGTACTTC. Protein sequence: CASSLDRYTGTGGRETQYF.

This chain links TRBV5-1 with TRBJ2-3; 9 bases fit TRBD2. This CDR3 is 16 amino acids long. The V gene's germline CDR1 is SGHRS and CDR2 YFSETQ. V lost 0 bases and J lost 4; bases outside the gene matches: 6. CDR3 amino acids: CASSLAGGGASDTQYF. The CDR3 nucleotides are TGCGCCAGCAGCTTGGCCGGCGGGGGGGCCTCAGATACGCAGTATTTT. Supplemented by reference TRBV5-1 and TRBJ2-3, the full variable domain reads KAGVTQTPRYLIKTRGQQVTLSCSPISGHRSVSWYQQTPGQGLQFLFEYFSETQRNKGNFPGRFSGRQFSNSRSEMNVSTLELGDSALYLCASSLAGGGASDTQYFGPGTRLTVL.

The chain combines TRBV6-5 with TRBJ1-4, with D unclear. CDR1 is MNHEY and CDR2 is SVGAGI in the germline V gene. The CDR3 has 14 residues. V lost 6 bases to trimming and J lost 8 bases, with 16 bases between them. The CDR3: CASSFKRGSEKLFF. The DNA for the CDR3 is TGTGCCAGCAGCTTTAAGAGAGGTTCGGAAAAACTGTTTTTT.

This clone counts as medium-sized. The rearrangement uses TRBV27 and TRBJ1-1; no clear D. Germline CDR1 and CDR2: MNHEY and SMNVEV (reference sequence). This CDR3 region has 15 residues. V was cut by 2 bases and J by 1 base, with 11 bases left in between. The DNA of the CDR3 is TGTGCCAGCAGTTTAAATTGGTCCAGGAACACTGAAGCTTTCTTT. This translates into CASSLNWSRNTEAFF.

This rearrangement joins TRBV5-6 to TRBJ2-7; TRBD1 matches 8 bases. This CDR3 spans 13 amino acids. With 9 bases clipped from V and 7 bases from J, the junction kept 12 bases outside the gene matches. Germline assignment: CDR1 SGHDT and CDR2 YYEEEE. Here the CDR3 reads CATRDRTTREQYF. The CDR3 coding sequence is TGTGCCACCCGGGACAGGACCACAAGGGAGCAGTACTTC.

This chain uses TRBV28 with TRBJ2-1; 12 bases match TRBD2. The V gene end was trimmed by 9 bases and the J gene end by 3 bases; junction bases not matched to a gene: 12. Germline assignment: CDR1 MDHEN and CDR2 SYDVKM. The CDR3 runs 17 residues. In nucleotides, the CDR3 is TGTGCCAGTAATCCGATTTGGACTAGCGGGAACTACAATGAGCAGTTCTTC. It specifies CASNPIWTSGNYNEQFF.

CDR3 loop: CASSLAGQGLPHEQYF. CDR3 nucleotide sequence: TGTGCCAGCAGCTTGGCGGGACAGGGCCTCCCCCACGAGCAGTACTTC. The genes are TRBV5-5 and TRBJ2-7; 9 positions agree with TRBD1. Germline loops: CDR1 SGHKS, CDR2 YYEKEE (reference sequence). Trimming cost V 0 bases and J 5 bases; bases outside gene matches: 9. The CDR3 sequence is 16 residues long.

The chain recombines TRBV27 with TRBJ2-1; perhaps TRBD1 as D (5 bases). Germline V gene sequence: CDR1 MNHEY, CDR2 SMNVEV (reference sequence). This CDR3 region has 14 residues. V lost 8 bases and J 0 bases, leaving 11 bases between the germline ends. The CDR3 DNA reads TGTGCCAGCCAACCGACAGTCTCCTACAATGAGCAGTTCTTC. Its translation: CASQPTVSYNEQFF.